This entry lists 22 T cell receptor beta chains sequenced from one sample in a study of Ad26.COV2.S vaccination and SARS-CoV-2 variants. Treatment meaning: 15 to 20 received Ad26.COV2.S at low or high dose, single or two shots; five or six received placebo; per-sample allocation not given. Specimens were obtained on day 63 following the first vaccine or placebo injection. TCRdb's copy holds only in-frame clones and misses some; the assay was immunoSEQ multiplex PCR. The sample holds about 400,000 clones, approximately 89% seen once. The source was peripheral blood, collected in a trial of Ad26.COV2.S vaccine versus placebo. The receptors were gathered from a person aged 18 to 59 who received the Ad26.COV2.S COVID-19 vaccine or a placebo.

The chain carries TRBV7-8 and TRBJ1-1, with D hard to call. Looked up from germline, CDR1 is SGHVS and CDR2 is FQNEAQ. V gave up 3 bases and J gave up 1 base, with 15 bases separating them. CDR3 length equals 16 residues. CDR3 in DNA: TGTGCCAGCAGCTTTAGGGTGACAAGATCGAACACTGAAGCTTTCTTT. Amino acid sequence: CASSFRVTRSNTEAFF.

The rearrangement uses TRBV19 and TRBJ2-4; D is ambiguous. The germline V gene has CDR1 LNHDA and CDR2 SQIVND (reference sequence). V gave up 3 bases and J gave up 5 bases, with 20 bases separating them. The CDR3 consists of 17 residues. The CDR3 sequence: CASSMMGAGSAQNIQYF. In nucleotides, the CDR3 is TGTGCCAGTAGTATGATGGGCGCAGGCTCGGCCCAAAACATTCAGTACTTC.

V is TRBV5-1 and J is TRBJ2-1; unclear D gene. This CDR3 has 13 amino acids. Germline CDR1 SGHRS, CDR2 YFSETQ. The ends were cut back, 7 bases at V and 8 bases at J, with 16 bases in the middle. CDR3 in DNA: TGCGCCAGCGGAGACCAAGGCGACGATGAGCAGTTCTTC. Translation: CASGDQGDDEQFF.

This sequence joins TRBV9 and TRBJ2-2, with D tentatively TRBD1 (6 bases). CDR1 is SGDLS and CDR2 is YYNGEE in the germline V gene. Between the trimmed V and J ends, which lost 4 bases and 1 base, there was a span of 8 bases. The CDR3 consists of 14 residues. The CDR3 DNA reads TGTGCCAGCAGCCCGGGACAGAACACCGGGGAGCTGTTTTTT. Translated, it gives CASSPGQNTGELFF.

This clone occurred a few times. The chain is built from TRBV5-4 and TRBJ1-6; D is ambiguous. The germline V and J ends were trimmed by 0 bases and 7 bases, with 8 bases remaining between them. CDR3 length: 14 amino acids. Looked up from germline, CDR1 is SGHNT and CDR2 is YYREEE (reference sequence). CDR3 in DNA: TGTGCCAGCAGCTTGGACCCCTTGAATTCACCCCTCCACTTT. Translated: CASSLDPLNSPLHF.

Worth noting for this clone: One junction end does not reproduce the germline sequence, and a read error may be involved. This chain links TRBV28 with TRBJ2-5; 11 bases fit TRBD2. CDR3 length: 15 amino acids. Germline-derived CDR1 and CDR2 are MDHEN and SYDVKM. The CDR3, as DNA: TGCCTGACTAGCGGGACTACCCCTGGGCAAGAGACCCAGTACTTC. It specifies CLTSGTTPGQETQYF.

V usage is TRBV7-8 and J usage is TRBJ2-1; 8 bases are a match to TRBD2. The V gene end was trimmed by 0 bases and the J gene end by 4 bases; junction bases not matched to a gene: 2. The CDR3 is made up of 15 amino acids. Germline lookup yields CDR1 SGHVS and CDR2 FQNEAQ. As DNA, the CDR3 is TGTGCCAGCAGCTTAGCGACTAGCGCATACAATGAGCAGTTCTTC. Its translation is CASSLATSAYNEQFF.

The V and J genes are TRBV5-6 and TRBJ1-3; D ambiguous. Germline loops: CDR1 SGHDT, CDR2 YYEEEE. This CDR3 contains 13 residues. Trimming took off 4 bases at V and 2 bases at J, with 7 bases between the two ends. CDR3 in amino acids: CASSGSPGNTIYF. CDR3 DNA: TGTGCCAGCAGCGGGTCACCTGGAAACACCATATATTTT.

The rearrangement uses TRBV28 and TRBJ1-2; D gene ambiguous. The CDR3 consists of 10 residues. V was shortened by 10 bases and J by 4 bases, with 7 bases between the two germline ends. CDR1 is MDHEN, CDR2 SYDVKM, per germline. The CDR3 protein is CATRSYGYTF. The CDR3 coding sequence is TGTGCCACCAGGTCCTATGGCTACACCTTC.

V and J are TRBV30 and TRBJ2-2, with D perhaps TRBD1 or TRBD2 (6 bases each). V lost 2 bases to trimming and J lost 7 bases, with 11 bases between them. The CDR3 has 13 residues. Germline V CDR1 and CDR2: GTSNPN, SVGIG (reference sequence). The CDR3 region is CAWSTGAGGELFF. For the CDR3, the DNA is TGTGCCTGGAGTACGGGGGCGGGCGGGGAGCTGTTTTTT.

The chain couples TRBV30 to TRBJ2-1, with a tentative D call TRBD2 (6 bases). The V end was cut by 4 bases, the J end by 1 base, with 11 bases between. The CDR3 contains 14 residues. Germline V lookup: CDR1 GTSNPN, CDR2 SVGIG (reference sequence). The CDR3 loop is CAWKDGGSYNEQFF. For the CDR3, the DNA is TGTGCCTGGAAAGACGGAGGGTCCTACAATGAGCAGTTCTTC.

The CDR3 nucleotides read TGTGCCAGCTCACCTCTCGACTCTACGGAAGCTTTCTTT. Residues: CASSPLDSTEAFF. The gene calls are TRBV18 and TRBJ1-1; D is unresolved. Germline V CDR1 and CDR2: KGHSH, LQKENI. The CDR3 is made up of 13 amino acids. Trimming removed 3 bases from V and 8 bases from J, with 13 bases in between.

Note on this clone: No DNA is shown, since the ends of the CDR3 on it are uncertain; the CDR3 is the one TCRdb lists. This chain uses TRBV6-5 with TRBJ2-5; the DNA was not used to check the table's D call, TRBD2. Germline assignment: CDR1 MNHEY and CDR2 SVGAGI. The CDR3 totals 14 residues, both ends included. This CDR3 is CASSTSGGGETQYF.

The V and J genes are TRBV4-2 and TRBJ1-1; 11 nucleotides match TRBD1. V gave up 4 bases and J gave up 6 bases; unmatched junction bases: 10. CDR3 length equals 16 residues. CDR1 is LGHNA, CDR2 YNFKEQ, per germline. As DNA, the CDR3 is TGTGCCAGCAGCCGCAATTCCGGACAGGGGGCCTCTGAAGCTTTCTTT. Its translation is CASSRNSGQGASEAFF.

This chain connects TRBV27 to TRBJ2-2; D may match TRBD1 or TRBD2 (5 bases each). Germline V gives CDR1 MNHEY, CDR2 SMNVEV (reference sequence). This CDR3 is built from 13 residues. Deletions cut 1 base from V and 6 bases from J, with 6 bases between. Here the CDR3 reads CASSLWDAGELFF. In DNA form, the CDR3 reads TGTGCCAGCAGTTTATGGGACGCCGGGGAGCTGTTTTTT.

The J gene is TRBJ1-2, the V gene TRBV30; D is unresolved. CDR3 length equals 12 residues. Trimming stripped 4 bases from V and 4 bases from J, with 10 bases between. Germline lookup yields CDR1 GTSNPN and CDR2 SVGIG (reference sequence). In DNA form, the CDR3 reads TGTGCCTGGAAGCAGGACTCCTATGGCTACACCTTC. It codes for CAWKQDSYGYTF.

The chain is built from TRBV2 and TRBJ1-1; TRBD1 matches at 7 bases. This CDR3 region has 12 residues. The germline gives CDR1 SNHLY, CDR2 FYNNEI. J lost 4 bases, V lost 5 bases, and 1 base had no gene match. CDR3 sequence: CASSYRGTEAFF. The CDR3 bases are TGTGCCAGCAGTTACAGGGGCACTGAAGCTTTCTTT.

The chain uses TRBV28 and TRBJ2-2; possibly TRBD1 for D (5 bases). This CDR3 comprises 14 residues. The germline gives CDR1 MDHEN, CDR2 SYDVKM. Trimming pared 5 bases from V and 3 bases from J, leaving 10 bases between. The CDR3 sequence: CASSQPRDTGELFF. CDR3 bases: TGTGCCAGCAGTCAACCCAGGGACACCGGGGAGCTGTTTTTT.

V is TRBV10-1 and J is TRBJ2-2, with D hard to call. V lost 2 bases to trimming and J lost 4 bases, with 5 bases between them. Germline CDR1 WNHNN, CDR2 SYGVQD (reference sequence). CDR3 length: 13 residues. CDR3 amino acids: CASSEGATGELFF. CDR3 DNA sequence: TGCGCCAGCAGTGAGGGTGCCACCGGGGAGCTGTTTTTT.

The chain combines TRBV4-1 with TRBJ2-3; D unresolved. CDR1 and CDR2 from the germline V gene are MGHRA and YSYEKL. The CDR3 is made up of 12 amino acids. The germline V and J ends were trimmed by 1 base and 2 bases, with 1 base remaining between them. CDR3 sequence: CASSQVTDTQYF. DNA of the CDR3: TGCGCCAGCAGCCAAGTCACAGATACGCAGTATTTT.

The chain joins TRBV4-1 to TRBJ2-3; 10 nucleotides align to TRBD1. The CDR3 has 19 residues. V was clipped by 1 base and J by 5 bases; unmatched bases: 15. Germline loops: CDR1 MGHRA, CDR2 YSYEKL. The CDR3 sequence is CASSQGWTVPRTGGDTQYF. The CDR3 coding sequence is TGCGCCAGCAGCCAAGGATGGACGGTCCCTCGGACAGGGGGAGATACGCAGTATTTT.

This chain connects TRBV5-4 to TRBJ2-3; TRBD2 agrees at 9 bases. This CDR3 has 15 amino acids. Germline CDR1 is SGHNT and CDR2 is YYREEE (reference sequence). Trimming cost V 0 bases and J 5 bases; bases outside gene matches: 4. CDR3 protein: CASSLGSSGKDTQYF. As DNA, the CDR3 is TGTGCCAGCAGCTTGGGTTCTAGCGGGAAAGATACGCAGTATTTT.